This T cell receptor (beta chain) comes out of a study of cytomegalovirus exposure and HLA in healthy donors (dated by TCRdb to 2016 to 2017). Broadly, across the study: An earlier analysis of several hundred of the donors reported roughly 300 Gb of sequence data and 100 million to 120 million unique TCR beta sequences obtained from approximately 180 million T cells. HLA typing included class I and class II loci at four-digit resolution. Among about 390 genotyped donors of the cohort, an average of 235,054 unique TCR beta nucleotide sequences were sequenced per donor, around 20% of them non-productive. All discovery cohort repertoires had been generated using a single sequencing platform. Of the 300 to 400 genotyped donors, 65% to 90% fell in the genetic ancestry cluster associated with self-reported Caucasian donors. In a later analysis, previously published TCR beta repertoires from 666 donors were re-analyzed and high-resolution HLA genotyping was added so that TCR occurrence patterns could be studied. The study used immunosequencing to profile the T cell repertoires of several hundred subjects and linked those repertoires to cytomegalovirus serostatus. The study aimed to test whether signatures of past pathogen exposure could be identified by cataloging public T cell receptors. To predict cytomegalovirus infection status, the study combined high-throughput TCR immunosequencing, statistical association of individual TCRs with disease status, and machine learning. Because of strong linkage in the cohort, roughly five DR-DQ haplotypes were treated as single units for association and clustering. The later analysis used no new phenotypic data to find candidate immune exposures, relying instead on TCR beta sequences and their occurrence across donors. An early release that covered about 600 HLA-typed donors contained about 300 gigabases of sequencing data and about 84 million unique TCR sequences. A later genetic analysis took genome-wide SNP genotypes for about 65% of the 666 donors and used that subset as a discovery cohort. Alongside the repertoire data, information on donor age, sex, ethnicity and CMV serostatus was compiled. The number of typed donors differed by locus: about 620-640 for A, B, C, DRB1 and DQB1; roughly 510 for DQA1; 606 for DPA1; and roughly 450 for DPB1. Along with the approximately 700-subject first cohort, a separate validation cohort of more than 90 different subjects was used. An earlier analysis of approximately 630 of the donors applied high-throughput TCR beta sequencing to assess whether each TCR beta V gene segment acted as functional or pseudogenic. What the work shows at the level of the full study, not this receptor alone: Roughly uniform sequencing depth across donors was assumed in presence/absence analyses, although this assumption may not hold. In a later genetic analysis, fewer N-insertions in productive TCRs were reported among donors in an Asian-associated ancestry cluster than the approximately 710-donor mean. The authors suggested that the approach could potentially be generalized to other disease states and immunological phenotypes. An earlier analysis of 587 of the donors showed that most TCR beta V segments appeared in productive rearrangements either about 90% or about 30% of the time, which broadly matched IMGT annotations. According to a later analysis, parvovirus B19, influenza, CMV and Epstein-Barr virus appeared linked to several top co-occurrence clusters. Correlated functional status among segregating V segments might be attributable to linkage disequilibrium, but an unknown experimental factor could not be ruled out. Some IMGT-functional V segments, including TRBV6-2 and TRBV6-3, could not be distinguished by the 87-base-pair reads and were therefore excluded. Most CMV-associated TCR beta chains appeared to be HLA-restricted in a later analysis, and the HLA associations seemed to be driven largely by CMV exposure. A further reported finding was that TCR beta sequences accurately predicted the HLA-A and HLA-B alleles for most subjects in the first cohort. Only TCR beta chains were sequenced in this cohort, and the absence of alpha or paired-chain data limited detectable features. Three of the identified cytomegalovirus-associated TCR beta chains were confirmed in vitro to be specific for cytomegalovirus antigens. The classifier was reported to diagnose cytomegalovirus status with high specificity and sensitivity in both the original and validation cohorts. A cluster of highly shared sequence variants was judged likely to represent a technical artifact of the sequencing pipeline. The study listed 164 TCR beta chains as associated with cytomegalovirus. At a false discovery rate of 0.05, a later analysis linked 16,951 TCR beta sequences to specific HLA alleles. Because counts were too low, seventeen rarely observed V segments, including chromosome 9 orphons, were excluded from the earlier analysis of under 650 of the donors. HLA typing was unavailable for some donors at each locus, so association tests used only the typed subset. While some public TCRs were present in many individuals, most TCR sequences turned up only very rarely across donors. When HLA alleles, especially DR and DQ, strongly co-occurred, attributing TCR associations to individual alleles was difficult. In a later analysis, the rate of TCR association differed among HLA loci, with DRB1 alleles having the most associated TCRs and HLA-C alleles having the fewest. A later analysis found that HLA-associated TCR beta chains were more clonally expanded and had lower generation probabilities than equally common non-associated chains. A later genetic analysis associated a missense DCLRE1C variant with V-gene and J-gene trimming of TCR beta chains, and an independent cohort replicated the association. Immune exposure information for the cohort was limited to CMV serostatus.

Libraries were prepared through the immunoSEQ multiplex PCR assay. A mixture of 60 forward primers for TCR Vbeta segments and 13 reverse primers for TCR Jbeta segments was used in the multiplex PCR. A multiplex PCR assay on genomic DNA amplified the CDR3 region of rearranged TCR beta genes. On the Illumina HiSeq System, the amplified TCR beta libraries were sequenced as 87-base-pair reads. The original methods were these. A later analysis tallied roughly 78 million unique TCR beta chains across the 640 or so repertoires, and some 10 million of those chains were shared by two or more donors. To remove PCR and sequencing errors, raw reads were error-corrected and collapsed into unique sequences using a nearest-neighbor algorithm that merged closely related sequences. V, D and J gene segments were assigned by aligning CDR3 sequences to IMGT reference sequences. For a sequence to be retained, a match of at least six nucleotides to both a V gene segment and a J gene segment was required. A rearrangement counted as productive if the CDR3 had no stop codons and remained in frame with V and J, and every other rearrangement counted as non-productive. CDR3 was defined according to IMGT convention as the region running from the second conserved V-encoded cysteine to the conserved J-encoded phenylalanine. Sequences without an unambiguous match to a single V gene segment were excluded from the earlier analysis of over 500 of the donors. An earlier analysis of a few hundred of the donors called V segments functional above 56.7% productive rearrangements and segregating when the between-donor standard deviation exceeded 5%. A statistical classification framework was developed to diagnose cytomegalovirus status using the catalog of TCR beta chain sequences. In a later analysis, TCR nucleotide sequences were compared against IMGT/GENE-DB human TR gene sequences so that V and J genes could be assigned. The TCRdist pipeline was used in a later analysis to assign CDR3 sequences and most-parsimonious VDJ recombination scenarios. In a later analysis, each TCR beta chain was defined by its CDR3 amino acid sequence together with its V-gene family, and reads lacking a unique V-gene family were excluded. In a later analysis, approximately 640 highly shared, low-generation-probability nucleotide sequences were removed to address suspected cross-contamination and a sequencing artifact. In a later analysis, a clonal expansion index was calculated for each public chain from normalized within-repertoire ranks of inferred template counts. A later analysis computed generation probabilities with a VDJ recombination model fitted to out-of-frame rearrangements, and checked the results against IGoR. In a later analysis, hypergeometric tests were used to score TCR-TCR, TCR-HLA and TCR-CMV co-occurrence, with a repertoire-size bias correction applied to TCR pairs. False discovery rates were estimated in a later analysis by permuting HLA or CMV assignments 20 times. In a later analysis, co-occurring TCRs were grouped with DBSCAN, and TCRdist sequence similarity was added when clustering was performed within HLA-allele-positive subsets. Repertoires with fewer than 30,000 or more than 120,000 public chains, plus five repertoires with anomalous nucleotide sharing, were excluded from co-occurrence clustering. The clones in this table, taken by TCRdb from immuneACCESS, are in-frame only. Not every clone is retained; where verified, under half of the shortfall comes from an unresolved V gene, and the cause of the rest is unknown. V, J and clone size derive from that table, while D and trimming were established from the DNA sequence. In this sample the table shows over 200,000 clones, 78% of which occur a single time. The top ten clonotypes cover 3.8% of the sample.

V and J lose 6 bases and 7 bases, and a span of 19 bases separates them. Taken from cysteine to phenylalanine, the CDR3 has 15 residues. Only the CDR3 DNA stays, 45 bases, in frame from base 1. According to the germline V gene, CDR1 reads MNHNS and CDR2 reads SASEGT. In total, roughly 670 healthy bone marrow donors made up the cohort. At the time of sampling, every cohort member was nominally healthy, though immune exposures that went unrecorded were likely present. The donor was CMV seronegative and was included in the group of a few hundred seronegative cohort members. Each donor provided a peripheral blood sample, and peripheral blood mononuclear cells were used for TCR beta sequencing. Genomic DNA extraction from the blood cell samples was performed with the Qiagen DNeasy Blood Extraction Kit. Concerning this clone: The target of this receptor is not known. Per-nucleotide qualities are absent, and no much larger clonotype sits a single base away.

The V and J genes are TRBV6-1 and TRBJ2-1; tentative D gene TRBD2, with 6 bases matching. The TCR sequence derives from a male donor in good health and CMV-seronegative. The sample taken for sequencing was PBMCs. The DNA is TGTGCCAGCAGCCGACCCGGGACTTCACAGAATGAGCAGTTCTTC. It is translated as CASSRPGTSQNEQFF.